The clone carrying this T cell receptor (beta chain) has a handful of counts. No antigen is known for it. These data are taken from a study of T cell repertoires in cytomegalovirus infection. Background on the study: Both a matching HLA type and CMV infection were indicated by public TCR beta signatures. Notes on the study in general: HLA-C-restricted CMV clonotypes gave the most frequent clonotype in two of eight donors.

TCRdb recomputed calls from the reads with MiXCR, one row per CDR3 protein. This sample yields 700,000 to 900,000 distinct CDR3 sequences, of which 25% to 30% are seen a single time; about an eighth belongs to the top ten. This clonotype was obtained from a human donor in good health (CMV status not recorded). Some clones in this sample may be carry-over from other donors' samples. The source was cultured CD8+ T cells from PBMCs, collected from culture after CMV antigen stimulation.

CDR3 DNA: TGCAGCGTTGTTACAGGGATGAACACTGAAGCTTTCTTT. It translates to CSVVTGMNTEAFF. V usage is TRBV29-1 and J usage is TRBJ1-1; tentative D call: TRBD1 (6 bases). Germline assignment: CDR1 SQVTM and CDR2 ANQGSEA. This CDR3 spans 13 amino acids. The V end lost 4 bases, the J end lost 0 bases, and 9 bases lay between the germline ends. The complete variable domain, with remaining parts taken from reference TRBV29-1 and TRBJ1-1, reads SAVISQKPSRDICQRGTSLTIQCQVDSQVTMMFWYRQQPGQSLTLIATANQGSEATYESGFVIDKFPISRPNLTFSTLTVSNMSPEDSSIYLCSVVTGMNTEAFFGQGTRLTVV.